This T cell receptor beta chain emerged from a study of OX40 agonist ivuxolimab in advanced cancers. Study findings and constraints: Average numbers of expanded clones were greater in CD8+ T cells than in CD4+. Some nonresponders also had low normalized T-cell clonal expansion.

The CDR3 runs 14 residues. Individuals having autoimmune disease history or systemic immunosuppression were not enrolled. As for this clone: The antigen is undetermined.

The method was immunoSEQ multiplex PCR; TCRdb's version includes in-frame clones alone and lacks a portion of them. The sample records around 140,000 clones, about 92% being singletons. The chain carries TRBV7-5 and TRBJ1-5. TRBV7-5 is listed as a pseudogene. Material: CD4+ or CD8+ T cells sorted from blood, obtained in a trial of the OX40 agonist ivuxolimab. This clonotype was sampled from an adult with an advanced solid tumor such as melanoma, head and neck, liver or kidney cancer. The CDR3 nucleotides are TGTGCCAGAAGCACTCAAGGTAAAAATCAGCCCCAGCATTTT. It translates to CARSTQGKNQPQHF.